The 9 T cell receptor beta chains below were found in one sample sequenced in a study of T cell repertoires in cytomegalovirus infection. TCRdb recomputed calls from the reads with MiXCR, one row per CDR3 protein. The sample holds 60,000 to 85,000 distinct CDR3 sequences, approximately 22% seen once. Their antigens are not known. Sample: PBMCs, sequenced either directly or after in vitro stimulation (not recorded which). These receptors all stem from a human donor in good health (CMV status not recorded). Some clones in this sample may be carry-over from other donors' samples.

V gene TRBV19 combines with J gene TRBJ2-3; no definite D call. Looked up from germline, CDR1 is LNHDA and CDR2 is SQIVND (reference sequence). V lost 5 bases and J 3 bases, leaving 12 bases between the germline ends. CDR3 length: 14 residues. CDR3 sequence (DNA): TGTGCCAGTAGTTCGTTCCAACTTACAGATACGCAGTATTTT. Its protein is CASSSFQLTDTQYF.

This clonotype was picked up a small number of times. The genes are TRBV7-2 and TRBJ1-4, with no clear D. Germline values: CDR1 SGHTA, CDR2 FQGNSA. Trimming stripped 2 bases from V and 2 bases from J, with 9 bases between. The CDR3 totals 15 residues. CDR3 region: CASSLKRRTNEKLFF. CDR3 nucleotides: TGTGCCAGCAGCTTAAAACGTCGGACTAATGAAAAACTGTTTTTT.

The chain uses TRBV30 and TRBJ1-5, with unresolved D. Trimming removed 0 bases from V and 4 bases from J, with 7 bases in between. CDR3 length: 13 amino acids. Germline CDR1 and CDR2: GTSNPN and SVGIG (reference sequence). The CDR3 nucleotides read TGTGCCTGGAGTGTGAACAAAAATCAGCCCCAGCATTTT. It specifies CAWSVNKNQPQHF.

The chain joins TRBV7-4 to TRBJ2-7; the match to TRBD1 covers 7 bases. Per germline, CDR1 SGHVT and CDR2 SQSDAQ. Trimming cost V 5 bases and J 11 bases; bases outside gene matches: 9. This CDR3 is 12 amino acids long. The CDR3 region has the DNA TGTGCCAGCAGCACGGACAGGCTACCGGAGTACTTC. Residues: CASSTDRLPEYF. Using reference TRBV7-4 and TRBJ2-7 for the parts outside the CDR3, the full variable domain is GAGVSQSPRYKVAKRGRDVALRCDSISGHVTLYWYRQTLGQGSEVLTYSQSDAQRDKSGRPSGRFSAERPERSVSTLKIQRTEQGDSAVYLCASSTDRLPEYFGPGTRLTVT.

This chain links TRBV7-8 with TRBJ1-5; D is uncertain. Germline CDR1 is SGHVS and CDR2 is FQNEAQ. The CDR3 extends over 16 amino acids. The V and J ends lost 2 bases and 1 base respectively, with 12 bases between them. This chain's CDR3 is CASSLTGQGSNQPQHF. DNA for the CDR3: TGTGCCAGCAGCTTAACTGGTCAAGGGAGCAATCAGCCCCAGCATTTT.

The rearrangement joins TRBV20-1 to TRBJ2-7, with 12 bases matching TRBD2. CDR1 DFQATT and CDR2 SNEGSKA come from the germline V gene (reference sequence). Trimming cost V 6 bases and J 6 bases; bases outside gene matches: 6. The CDR3 extends over 13 amino acids. The CDR3 loop is CSARLAGVPEQYF. In nucleotides, the CDR3 is TGCAGTGCACGACTAGCGGGAGTTCCCGAGCAGTACTTC.

This chain joins TRBV6-1 and TRBJ2-7, with D possibly TRBD1 on 6 matching bases. V was pared by 5 bases and J by 2 bases, with 16 bases between. The CDR3 runs to 15 residues. Germline V lookup: CDR1 MNHNS, CDR2 SASEGT. The CDR3 DNA is TGTGCCAGCAGTCGCTCAACAGGGCAAACCTACGAGCAGTACGTC. It encodes CASSRSTGQTYEQYV.

This clonotype was seen a few times. V is TRBV19 and J is TRBJ1-3, with D maybe TRBD1 (5 bases). Germline CDR1 reads LNHDA; CDR2 reads SQIVND (reference sequence). Trimming removed 7 bases at V and 0 bases at J, with 13 bases between. The CDR3 totals 15 residues. The CDR3, as DNA: TGTGCCAGTACCCTAGACAGATACTCTGGAAACACCATATATTTT. This translates into CASTLDRYSGNTIYF.

The chain employs TRBV6-5 and TRBJ2-1; 7 bases are a match to TRBD2. This CDR3 spans 16 amino acids. V was pared by 6 bases and J by 3 bases, with 11 bases of the junction left unmatched. CDR1 and CDR2 from the germline V gene are MNHEY and SVGAGI. CDR3 loop: CASRRSIAGDYNEQFF. CDR3 DNA: TGTGCCAGCAGACGCTCTATAGCGGGTGACTACAATGAGCAGTTCTTC.